The T cell receptor beta chain described here comes from a study of control samples from healthy donors and cancer patients. Sequencing used immunoSEQ multiplex PCR; TCRdb keeps in-frame clones, though not all of them. In the table there are some 160,000 clones, about 94% of which are singletons. Trimming took 4 bases from V and 7 from J, leaving 11 bases between them. CDR3 length: 13 residues. Per the germline V gene, CDR1 is SGHTA and CDR2 is FQGNSA. Source material: blood. This chain joins TRBV7-2 and TRBJ2-1, with D uncertain. The receptor was derived from a woman aged 40 to 49 in good health. The CDR3 loop is CASSYRNGNEQFF. The CDR3 DNA is TGTGCCAGCAGCTATAGGAACGGTAATGAGCAGTTCTTC. Full variable domain (outside the CDR3, taken from reference TRBV7-2 and TRBJ2-1): GAGVSQSPSNKVTEKGKDVELRCDPISGHTALYWYRQSLGQGLEFLIYFQGNSAPDKSGLPSDRFSAERTGGSVSTLTIQRTQQEDSAVYLCASSYRNGNEQFFGPGTRLTVL.